This T cell receptor (beta chain) was documented in a study of T cells and copy number aberrations in small-cell lung cancer. Study-level findings and limits: Adjacent lung showed higher T-cell richness and clonality than tumors; density difference nonsignificant.

Here immunoSEQ multiplex PCR was the method, and the copy in TCRdb shows in-frame clones only, minus some. The sample shows around 3,000 clones, 90% of them seen only once. Note on this clone: Its target is unknown.

Sequencing was performed on normal tissue next to the tumor. This clonotype originated in a man in his fifties or sixties with small cell lung cancer.

The DNA for the CDR3 is TGCAGCGTTGAAGATAGTAGGGGGGTCCTACGCACAGATACGCAGTATTTT. It specifies CSVEDSRGVLRTDTQYF. V gene TRBV29-1 combines with J gene TRBJ2-3, with D perhaps assigned TRBD1 or TRBD2 (6 bases each). The CDR3 is made up of 17 amino acids. Trimming pared 0 bases from V and 1 base from J, leaving 17 bases between. CDR1 is SQVTM and CDR2 is ANQGSEA in the germline V gene.